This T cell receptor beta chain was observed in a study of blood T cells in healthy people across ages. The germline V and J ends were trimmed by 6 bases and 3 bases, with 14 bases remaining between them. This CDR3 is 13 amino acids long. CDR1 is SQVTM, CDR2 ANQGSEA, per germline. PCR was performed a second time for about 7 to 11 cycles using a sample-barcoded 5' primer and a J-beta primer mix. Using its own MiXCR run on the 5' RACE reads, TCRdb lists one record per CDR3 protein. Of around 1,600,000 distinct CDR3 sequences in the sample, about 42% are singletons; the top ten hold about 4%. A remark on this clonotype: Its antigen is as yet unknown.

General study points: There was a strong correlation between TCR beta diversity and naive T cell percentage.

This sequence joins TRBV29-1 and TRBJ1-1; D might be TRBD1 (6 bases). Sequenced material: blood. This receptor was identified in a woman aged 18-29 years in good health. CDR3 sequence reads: CSVTGLGHTEAFF. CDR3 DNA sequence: TGCAGCGTCACAGGGTTGGGGCACACTGAAGCTTTCTTT.